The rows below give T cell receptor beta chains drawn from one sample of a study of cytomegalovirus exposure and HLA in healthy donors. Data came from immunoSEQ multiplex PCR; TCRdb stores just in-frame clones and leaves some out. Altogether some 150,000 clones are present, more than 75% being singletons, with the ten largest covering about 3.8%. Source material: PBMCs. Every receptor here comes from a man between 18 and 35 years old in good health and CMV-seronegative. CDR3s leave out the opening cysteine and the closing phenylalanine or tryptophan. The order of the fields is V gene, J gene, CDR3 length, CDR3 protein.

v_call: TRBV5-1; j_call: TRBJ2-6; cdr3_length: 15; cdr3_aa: ASSLVAENSGANVLT
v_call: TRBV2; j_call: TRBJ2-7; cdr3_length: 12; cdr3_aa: ASSNWSGAYEQY
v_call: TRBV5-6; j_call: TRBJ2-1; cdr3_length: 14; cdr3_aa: ASSLEGDEFYNEQF
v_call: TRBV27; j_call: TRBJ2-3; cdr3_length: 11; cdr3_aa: ASWTGSTDTQY
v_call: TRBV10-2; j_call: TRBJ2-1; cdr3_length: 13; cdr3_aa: ASSERGGGNNEQF
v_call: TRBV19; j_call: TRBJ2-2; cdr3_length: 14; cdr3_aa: ASRDSGRVNTGELF
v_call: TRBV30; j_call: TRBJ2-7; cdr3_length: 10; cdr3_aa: AWSVLFHEQY
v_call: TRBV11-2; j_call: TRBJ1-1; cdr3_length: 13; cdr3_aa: ASSLGQDVVTEAF
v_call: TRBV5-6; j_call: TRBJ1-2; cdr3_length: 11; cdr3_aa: ASSPHTDYGYT
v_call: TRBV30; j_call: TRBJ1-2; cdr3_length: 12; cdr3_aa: AWKTQGAIGGYT
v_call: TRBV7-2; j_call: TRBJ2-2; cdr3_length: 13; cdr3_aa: ASSLEAGGRGELF
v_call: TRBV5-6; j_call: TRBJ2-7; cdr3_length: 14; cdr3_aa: ASSAPGLAGDYEQY
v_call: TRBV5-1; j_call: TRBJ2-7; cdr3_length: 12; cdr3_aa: ASSPTGVPYEQY
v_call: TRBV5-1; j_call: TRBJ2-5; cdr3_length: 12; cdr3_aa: ASSLAGTGETQY
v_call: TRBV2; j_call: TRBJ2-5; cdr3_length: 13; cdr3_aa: ASSERERPVGTQY
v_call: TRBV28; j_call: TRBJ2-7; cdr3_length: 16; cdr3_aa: ASSLYLLAGAAVGEQY
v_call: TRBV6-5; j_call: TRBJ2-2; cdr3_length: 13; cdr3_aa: ASRNKGGVPGELF
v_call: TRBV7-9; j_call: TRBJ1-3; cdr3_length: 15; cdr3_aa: ASSLIEAASSGNTIY
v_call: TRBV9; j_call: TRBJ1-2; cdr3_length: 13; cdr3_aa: ASSVPGQPNYGYT
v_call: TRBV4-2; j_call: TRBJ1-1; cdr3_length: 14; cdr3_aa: ASSQALGQKNTEAF
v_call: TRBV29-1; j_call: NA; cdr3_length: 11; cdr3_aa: SVAHGNVYEQY
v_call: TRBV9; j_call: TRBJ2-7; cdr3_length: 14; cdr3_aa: ASSVDLWGGRGEQY
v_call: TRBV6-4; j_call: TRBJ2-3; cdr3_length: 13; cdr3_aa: ASSAGTGGADTQY
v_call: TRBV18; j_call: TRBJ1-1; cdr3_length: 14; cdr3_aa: ASSPPFLQGETEAF
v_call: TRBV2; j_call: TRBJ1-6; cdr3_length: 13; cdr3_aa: ASSDRSSSNSPLH
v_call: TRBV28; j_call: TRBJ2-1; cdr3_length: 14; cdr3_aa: ASSSLEREGRNEQF
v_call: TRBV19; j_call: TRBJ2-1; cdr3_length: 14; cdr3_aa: ASSIGEREGYNEQF
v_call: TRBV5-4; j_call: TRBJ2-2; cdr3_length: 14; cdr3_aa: ASSIGQGANTGELF
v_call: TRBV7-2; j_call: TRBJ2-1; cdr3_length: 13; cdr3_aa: ASSLEGGQGNLQF
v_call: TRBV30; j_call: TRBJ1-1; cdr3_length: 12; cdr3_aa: AWRRGGWNTEAF
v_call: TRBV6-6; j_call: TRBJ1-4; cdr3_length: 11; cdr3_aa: ASSGGLNEKLF
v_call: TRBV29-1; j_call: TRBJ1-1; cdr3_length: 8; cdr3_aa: SVVGTEAF
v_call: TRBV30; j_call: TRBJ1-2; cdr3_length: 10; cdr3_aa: AWSVSGEGYT
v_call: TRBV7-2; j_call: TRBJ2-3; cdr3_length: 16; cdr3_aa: ASSFGTSGLPGADTQY
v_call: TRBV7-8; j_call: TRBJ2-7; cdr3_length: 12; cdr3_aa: ASSLRGLIYEQY
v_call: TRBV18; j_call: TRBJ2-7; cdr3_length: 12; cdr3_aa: ASSQRTGRYEQY
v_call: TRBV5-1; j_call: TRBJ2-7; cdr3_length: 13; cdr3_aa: ASSLVAGGNYEQY
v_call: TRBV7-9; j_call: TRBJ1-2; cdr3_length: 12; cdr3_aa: ASSLGQNNYGYT
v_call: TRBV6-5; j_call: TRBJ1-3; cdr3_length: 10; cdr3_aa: ASRGSGNTIY
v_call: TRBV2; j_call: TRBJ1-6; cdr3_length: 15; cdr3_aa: ASSSGQGVFLGSPLH
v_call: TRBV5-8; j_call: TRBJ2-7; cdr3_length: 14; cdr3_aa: ASSLVLDRGTDEQY
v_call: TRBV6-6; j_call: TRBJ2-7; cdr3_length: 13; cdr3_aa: ASSIGTSGSDEQY
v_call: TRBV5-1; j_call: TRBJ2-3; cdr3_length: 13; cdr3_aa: ASSLSGGGTDTQY
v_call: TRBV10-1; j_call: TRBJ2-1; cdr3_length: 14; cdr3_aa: ASSESGTRSVNEQF